This T cell receptor (beta chain) was recorded in a study of blood T cells in healthy people across ages. This clonotype came up a few times. PCR was performed a second time for about 6 to 11 cycles using a sample-barcoded 5' primer and a J-beta primer mix. MiXCR, applied by TCRdb to the 5' RACE reads, yields one record per CDR3 protein. Counted here are some 560,000 distinct CDR3 sequences, roughly a quarter occurring once; the ten biggest clones make up approximately 3.3%. CDR1 and CDR2 (germline): MNHNS, SASEGT. V was trimmed by 6 bases and J by 0 bases, leaving 6 bases between them. The CDR3 has 13 residues. The sample was also reused in another study, on T cells of mothers and their children. From that study: Each mother yielded more than 9.5 million TCR beta CDR3 reads. Each child yielded several million reads.

V gene TRBV6-1 combines with J gene TRBJ1-5; D gene unclear. Material for sequencing was blood. The receptor's source is a boy younger than 10 in good health. The DNA of the CDR3 is TGTGCCAGCAGAGCTTTTAGCAATCAGCCCCAGCATTTT. Translation gives CASRAFSNQPQHF.